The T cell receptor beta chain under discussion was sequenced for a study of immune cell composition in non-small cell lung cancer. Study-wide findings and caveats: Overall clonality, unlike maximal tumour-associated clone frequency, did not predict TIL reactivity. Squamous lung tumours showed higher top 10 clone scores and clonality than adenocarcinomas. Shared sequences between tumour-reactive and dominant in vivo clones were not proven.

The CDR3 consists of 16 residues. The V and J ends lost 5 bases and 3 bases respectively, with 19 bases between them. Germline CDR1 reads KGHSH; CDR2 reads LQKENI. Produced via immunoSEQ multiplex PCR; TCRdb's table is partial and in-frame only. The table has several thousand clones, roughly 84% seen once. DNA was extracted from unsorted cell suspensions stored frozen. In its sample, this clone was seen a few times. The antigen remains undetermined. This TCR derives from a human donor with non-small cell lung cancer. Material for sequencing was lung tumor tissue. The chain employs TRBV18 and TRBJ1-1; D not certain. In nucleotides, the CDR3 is TGTGCCAGCTCAATGAGGGTTGCAGGCACCTACACTGAAGCTTTCTTT. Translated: CASSMRVAGTYTEAFF.